This T cell receptor (beta chain) was recovered during a study of T cell responses to AZD1222 COVID-19 vaccine. Data came from immunoSEQ multiplex PCR; TCRdb stores just in-frame clones and leaves some out. The sample includes around 130,000 clones, approximately 88% of them seen just once. Deletions cut 10 bases from V and 7 bases from J, with 12 bases between. Germline-derived CDR1 and CDR2 are KGHDR and SFDVKD. CDR3 length: 11 residues. Overall study findings and caveats: Scientists sampled the repertoires only once the peak T cell response had passed.

To note about this clone: Its specificity is not known.

The sequences come from peripheral blood, collected on day 0 of AZD1222 vaccination. The rearrangement joins TRBV24-1 to TRBJ1-2; D not certain. The source of this sequence is an adult in good health. CDR3: CATGFSAGYTF. The CDR3 nucleotides are TGTGCCACGGGGTTTTCGGCTGGCTACACCTTC.